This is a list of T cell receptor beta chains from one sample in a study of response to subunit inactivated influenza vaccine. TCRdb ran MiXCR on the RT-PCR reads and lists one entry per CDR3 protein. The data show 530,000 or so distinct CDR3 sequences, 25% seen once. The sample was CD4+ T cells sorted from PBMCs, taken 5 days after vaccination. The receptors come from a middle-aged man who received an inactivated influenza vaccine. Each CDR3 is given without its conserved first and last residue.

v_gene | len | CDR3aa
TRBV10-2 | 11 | ASRVGSNQPQH
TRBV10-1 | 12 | ASSDKGRAYEQY
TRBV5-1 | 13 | ASSPGMVGSGELF
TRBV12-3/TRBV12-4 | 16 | ALSLALKGRRVTDTQY
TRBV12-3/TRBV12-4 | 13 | ASSPGQGIRETQY
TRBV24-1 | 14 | ATSEGSGSVADTQY
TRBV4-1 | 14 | ASSQVSSGGTDTQY
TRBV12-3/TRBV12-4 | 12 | ASSLGSGSVEQF
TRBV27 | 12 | ASSISGYVWPQH
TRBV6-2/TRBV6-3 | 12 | ASRLGTGRNEQF
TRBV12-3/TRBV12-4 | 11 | ASSFRNNEKLF
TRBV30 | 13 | AWSVDSSYNSPLH
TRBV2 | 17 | ASSEAGLAVIIGSYEQY
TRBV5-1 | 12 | ASSPGRTNEKLF
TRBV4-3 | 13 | ASSRAQGAGSGYT
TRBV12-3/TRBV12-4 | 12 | ASSSSGGTDTQY
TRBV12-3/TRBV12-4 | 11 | ASSSTVKSEAF
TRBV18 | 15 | ASSPSQGRANTGELF
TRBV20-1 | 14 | SASSGLFSYNSPLH
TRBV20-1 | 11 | SGSWRGDREQY
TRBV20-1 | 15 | SARDSIGGKSYNEQF
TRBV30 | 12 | AWSGTPSGYEQY
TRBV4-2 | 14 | ASSQEGQFGTDTQY
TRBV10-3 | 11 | AIHSGVSYEQY
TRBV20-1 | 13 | SARSGTSGREEQF
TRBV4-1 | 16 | ASSQDRGTSGGLNEQY
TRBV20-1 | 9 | SAGPGETQY
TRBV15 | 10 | ATRSSYNEQF
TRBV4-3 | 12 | ASSQVQGKETQY
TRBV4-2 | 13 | ASSQDGLVMNEQF
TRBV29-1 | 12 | SVVGNPRTDTQY
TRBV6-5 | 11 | ASSYSDSYEQY
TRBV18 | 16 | ASSPSIVGDSGGDEQF
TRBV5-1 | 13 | ASTPKGPPNYGYT
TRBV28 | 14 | ASSLGGTGRNEKLF
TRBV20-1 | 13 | SARAPYGGNSPLH
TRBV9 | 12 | ASSVQLGEETQY
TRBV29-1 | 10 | SVGQGRQPQH
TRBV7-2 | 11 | ASSTGTSYEQY
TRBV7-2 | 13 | ASSLGLGLGQPQH
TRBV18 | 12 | ASSARTQQGTQY
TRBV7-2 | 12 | ASSSGTGNSPLH
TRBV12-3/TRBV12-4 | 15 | ASRSRRQGLAKNIQY
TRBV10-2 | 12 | ASSDGGAVVEQY
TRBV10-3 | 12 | AISVLAEDYEQY
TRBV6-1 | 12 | ASSDRAMNTEAF
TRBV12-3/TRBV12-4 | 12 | ASSFWRADQPQH
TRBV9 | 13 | ASSVEIGFRETQY
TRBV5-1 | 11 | ASSLEGTSPLH